The next 30 T cell receptor beta chains were all read from a single sample in a study of regulatory T cells in long-lasting Graves disease. Sequencing libraries for TCR beta were prepared with iRepertoire HTBI primers and Arm-PCR of CDR3 regions. TCRdb redid the calling of the multiplex PCR reads with MiXCR, one entry per CDR3 protein. This sample carries a few hundred thousand distinct CDR3 sequences, over 15% of them seen once, and the ten largest clones take 25% to 30%. The time point is: newly diagnosed GD, antithyroid drugs for less than 3 months. The TCR library used RNA extracted from PBMCs. These data also featured in a second study, about T cells in Graves' hyperthyroidism and ophthalmopathy.

Here the sequenced sample was peripheral blood mononuclear cells (PBMCs), taken at new diagnosis, from a patient treated with antithyroid drugs. The receptors were sampled from a middle-aged man with Graves disease.

This clonotype was seen at least ten times. The chain carries TRBV7-8 and TRBJ1-1; D is unclear. Germline CDR1 and CDR2: SGHVS and FQNEAQ. The CDR3 length is 15 residues. V lost 5 bases and J lost 0, with 13 bases in between. In nucleotides, the CDR3 is TGTGCCAGCAGCGTTGGACGGATAATGAACACTGAAGCTTTCTTT. Its translation is CASSVGRIMNTEAFF. Full variable domain (remainder filled in from reference TRBV7-8 and TRBJ1-1): GAGVSQSPRYKVAKRGQDVALRCDPISGHVSLFWYQQALGQGPEFLTYFQNEAQLDKSGLPSDRFFAERPEGSVSTLKIQRTQQEDSAVYLCASSVGRIMNTEAFFGQGTRLTVV.

This clonotype was observed a few times. The chain links TRBV7-3 to TRBJ2-2; D remains unclear. CDR1 is SGHTA and CDR2 is FQGTGA in the germline V gene. The V gene lost 2 bases and the J gene lost 0 bases, with 7 bases spanning the gap. The CDR3 runs 15 residues. The CDR3 DNA is TGTGCCAGCAGCTTAGGGCCAACGAACACCGGGGAGCTGTTTTTT. The encoded protein is CASSLGPTNTGELFF.

This clonotype was detected ten times or more. The V call is TRBV28, the J call TRBJ1-1, with 7 nucleotides matching TRBD1. CDR1 is MDHEN and CDR2 is SYDVKM in the germline V gene. This CDR3 is built from 12 residues. The V and J ends lost 6 bases and 5 bases, in that order; junction bases with no gene match: 3. CDR3 in DNA: TGTGCCAGCAGCTCCAGGGGGACTGAAGCTTTCTTT. It translates to CASSSRGTEAFF.

This clonotype was seen ten or more times. The genes are TRBV2 and TRBJ1-6; D is uncertain. Between the trimmed V and J ends, which lost 7 bases and 0 bases, there was a span of 10 bases. The CDR3 runs to 15 residues. Germline CDR1 and CDR2: SNHLY and FYNNEI. The chain's CDR3 is CASKPQSSYNSPLHF. The CDR3 region has the DNA TGTGCCAGCAAGCCTCAGAGCTCCTATAATTCACCCCTCCACTTT.

In its sample, this clonotype was seen once. The chain has TRBV29-1 and TRBJ2-5; D is possibly TRBD2 (7 bases). The CDR3 is 14 amino acids. The V end lost 2 bases, the J end lost 2 bases, and 12 bases lay between the germline ends. Germline CDR1 SQVTM, CDR2 ANQGSEA. The CDR3: CSVERGGRQETQYF. For the CDR3, the DNA is TGCAGCGTTGAAAGGGGGGGCCGGCAAGAGACCCAGTACTTC.

This clonotype was detected many times. The rearrangement joins TRBV2 to TRBJ2-3; 9 positions match TRBD1. CDR1 SNHLY and CDR2 FYNNEI come from the germline V gene. The CDR3 has 16 amino acids. V lost 3 bases to trimming and J lost 3 bases; unmatched junction nucleotides: 7. The DNA for the CDR3 is TGTGCCAGCAGTGAGACAGGGGGAATCGGAACAGATACGCAGTATTTT. Translating gives CASSETGGIGTDTQYF.

The chain links TRBV27 to TRBJ2-3, with TRBD1 matching over 8 bases. With 8 bases clipped from V and 10 bases from J, the junction kept 5 bases outside the gene matches. This CDR3 region has 11 residues. Germline values: CDR1 MNHEY, CDR2 SMNVEV (reference sequence). The DNA for the CDR3 is TGTGCCAGCGGACGACAGGGGTCGCAGTATTTT. Residues: CASGRQGSQYF.

This clonotype occurred many times. This sequence joins TRBV6-1 and TRBJ2-2; perhaps TRBD1 as D (5 bases). Between the trimmed V and J ends, which lost 7 bases and 5 bases, there was a span of 8 bases. Germline assignment: CDR1 MNHNS and CDR2 SASEGT. This CDR3 contains 12 residues. The CDR3 loop reads CASTGYTGELFF. For the CDR3, the DNA is TGTGCCAGCACAGGGTATACCGGGGAGCTGTTTTTT.

This clonotype occurred a few times. The chain has TRBV7-8 and TRBJ2-2; D gene unclear. Trimming pared 1 base from V and 3 bases from J, leaving 12 bases between. The V gene's germline CDR1 is SGHVS and CDR2 FQNEAQ. The length of the CDR3 is 16 residues. CDR3 in DNA: TGTGCCAGCAGCTTAGTACGGACGAGCTACACCGGGGAGCTGTTTTTT. Translated, it gives CASSLVRTSYTGELFF.

This chain connects TRBV10-3 to TRBJ1-1; D unclear. V was pared by 0 bases and J by 8 bases, with 10 bases between. The CDR3 length is 13 residues. Germline assignment: CDR1 ENHRY and CDR2 SYGVKD. CDR3 amino acids: CAISESSAPEAFF. CDR3 coding DNA: TGTGCCATCAGTGAGTCCTCGGCCCCAGAAGCTTTCTTT.

This clonotype was detected many times. V is TRBV2 and J is TRBJ2-1; TRBD1 aligns across 9 bases. This CDR3 has 12 amino acids. Looked up from germline, CDR1 is SNHLY and CDR2 is FYNNEI. V was clipped by 11 bases and J by 7 bases; unmatched bases: 6. The DNA of the CDR3 is TGTGCCTCAACCGGGACAGGGAATGAGCAGTTCTTC. It translates to CASTGTGNEQFF.

This chain joins TRBV11-3 and TRBJ2-4; TRBD2 aligns across 12 bases. Trimming cost V 5 bases and J 7 bases; bases outside gene matches: 3. The CDR3 contains 14 residues. The V gene's germline CDR1 is SGHNT and CDR2 YENEEA. In DNA form, the CDR3 reads TGTGCCAGCAGCCGGGGACTAGCGGGTAACATTCAGTACTTC. As protein: CASSRGLAGNIQYF.

The gene calls are TRBV6-2 or TRBV6-3 and TRBJ1-6, with unresolved D. Germline V gene sequence: CDR1 MNHEY, CDR2 SVGEGT. The V end lost 2 bases, the J end lost 2 bases, and 10 bases lay between the germline ends. The CDR3 consists of 16 residues. The CDR3 nucleotides are TGTGCCAGCAGTTACCCTCCCGGGACCTATAATTCACCCCTCCACTTT. Amino acid sequence: CASSYPPGTYNSPLHF.

Points on this clonotype: A clone one base away is much larger, so this may be a read error. V is TRBV7-9 and J is TRBJ2-2; D gene ambiguous. The CDR3 covers 13 residues. V was trimmed by 5 bases and J by 1 base, leaving 5 bases between them. Germline CDR1 reads SEHNR; CDR2 reads FQNEAQ (reference sequence). In DNA form, the CDR3 reads TGTGCCAGCAGCAGACAGAACACCGGGGAGCTGTTTTTT. This sequence encodes CASSRQNTGELFF.

This clonotype has a count of ten or more. CDR3: CASSLGVGGKLFF. As DNA, the CDR3 is TGTGCCAGCAGCTTAGGGGTTGGTGGAAAACTGTTTTTT. J is TRBJ1-4 and V is TRBV7-9; D unresolved. Germline V gene sequence: CDR1 SEHNR, CDR2 FQNEAQ (reference sequence). The CDR3 loop spans 13 amino acids. Trimming shortened V by 1 base and J by 10 bases, and 10 bases separated the two germline ends.

The rearrangement links TRBV24-1 to TRBJ2-2, with TRBD2 matching over 8 bases. This CDR3 region has 16 residues. The V gene's germline CDR1 is KGHDR and CDR2 SFDVKD. Trimming removed 8 bases from V and 1 base from J; junction bases left unmatched: 8. The chain's CDR3 is CATMGRGGRNTGELFF. The DNA for the CDR3 is TGTGCCACCATGGGTCGGGGGGGCAGGAACACCGGGGAGCTGTTTTTT.

This clonotype was seen many times. J is TRBJ2-4 and V is TRBV15; D not certain. Germline assignment: CDR1 LNHNV and CDR2 YYDKDF (reference sequence). The germline V and J ends were trimmed by 8 bases and 0 bases, with 11 bases remaining between them. CDR3 size: 14 residues. The CDR3 region is CATGGGVAKNIQYF. CDR3 nucleotides: TGTGCCACCGGCGGCGGTGTAGCCAAAAACATTCAGTACTTC.

There are a few counts of this clonotype. V is TRBV2 and J is TRBJ2-3; D remains ambiguous. Germline CDR1 SNHLY, CDR2 FYNNEI. The germline V and J ends were trimmed by 3 bases and 6 bases, with 10 bases remaining between them. This CDR3 has 13 residues. For the CDR3, the DNA is TGTGCCAGCAGTGATACGGCTTCCGATACGCAGTATTTT. This codes for CASSDTASDTQYF.

The rearrangement links TRBV6-5 to TRBJ2-7; the D call may be TRBD1 or TRBD2 (5 bases each). CDR1 is MNHEY and CDR2 is SVGAGI in the germline V gene. V lost 0 bases to trimming and J lost 5 bases, with 11 bases between them. The CDR3 sequence is 14 residues long. The CDR3 is CASSYSWGSDEQYF. The CDR3 nucleotides read TGTGCCAGCAGTTACTCTTGGGGGTCCGACGAGCAGTACTTC.

A note on this clonotype: Possible read error: a much larger clone is one base away. The chain couples TRBV12-3 or TRBV12-4 to TRBJ2-5; D may be TRBD1 or TRBD2 (5 bases each). The CDR3 is 15 residues long. The CDR3 is CARSFRTPGGETQYF. The CDR3, as DNA: TGTGCCAGGAGTTTTAGGACACCCGGCGGGGAGACCCAGTACTTC.

Many counts were recorded for this clonotype. The chain uses TRBV6-1 and TRBJ2-3; the D is unclear. The CDR3 length is 14 residues. Germline-derived CDR1 and CDR2 are MNHNS and SASEGT. Trimming took off 6 bases at V and 0 bases at J, with 10 bases between the two ends. CDR3 in DNA: TGTGCCAGCAGCGGCCTATGGAGCACAGATACGCAGTATTTT. Translation gives CASSGLWSTDTQYF.

The chain is built from TRBV5-1 and TRBJ2-7; D remains unclear. Germline assignment: CDR1 SGHRS and CDR2 YFSETQ. V was shortened by 0 bases and J by 2 bases, with 21 bases between the two germline ends. The CDR3 has 18 residues. CDR3 sequence reads: CASSLDVSFGVATYEQYF. The CDR3 DNA reads TGCGCCAGCAGCTTGGACGTTTCATTCGGCGTGGCAACCTACGAGCAGTACTTC.

This clonotype was seen a few times. V usage is TRBV6-1 and J usage is TRBJ2-1; 8 bases line up with TRBD1. Germline V gene sequence: CDR1 MNHNS, CDR2 SASEGT. J was trimmed by 6 bases and V by 10 bases; bases with no gene match: 11. The CDR3 has 14 residues. The CDR3 DNA sequence: TGTGCCACCTCACCCGGGACAGGTTGCAATGAGCAGTTCTTC. It specifies CATSPGTGCNEQFF.

This clonotype was observed at least ten times. The chain recombines TRBV27 with TRBJ2-2; tentatively, D is TRBD1 or TRBD2 (5 bases each). The germline V gene encodes CDR1 MNHEY and CDR2 SMNVEV (reference sequence). The CDR3 loop spans 17 amino acids. Trimming shortened V by 2 bases and J by 1 base, and 14 bases separated the two germline ends. The CDR3 DNA is TGTGCCAGCAGTTTACGGAGGCAGGGTGTGAACACCGGGGAGCTGTTTTTT. Translating gives CASSLRRQGVNTGELFF.

The table lists this clonotype with a few counts. With a much larger clone just one base away, this may be a read error. This rearrangement joins TRBV6-1 to TRBJ1-1; tentatively, D is TRBD1 (6 bases). CDR1 is MNHNS, CDR2 SASEGT, per germline. CDR3 size: 15 residues. V was clipped by 6 bases and J by 0 bases, with 14 bases between them. CDR3 residues: CASRRGGALNTEAFF. CDR3 nucleotide sequence: TGTGCCAGCAGACGGGGGGGGGCCTTGAACACTGAAGCTTTCTTT.

Regarding this clonotype: A much larger clone sits a single nucleotide away, making a read error possible. The rearrangement joins TRBV7-9 to TRBJ1-4; no definite D call. Germline V gene lookup returns CDR1 SEHNR and CDR2 FQNEAQ (reference sequence). CDR3 length: 15 residues. V was trimmed by 4 bases and J by 6 bases, leaving 15 bases between them. In DNA, the CDR3 is TGTGCCAGCAGCTCCCTCGGCGAGTACCATGAAAAACTGTTTTTT. Translation gives CASSSLGEYHEKLFF. The whole variable domain, remainder taken from reference TRBV7-9 and TRBJ1-4, is DTGVSQNPRHKITKRGQNVTFRCDPISEHNRLYWYRQTLGQGPEFLTYFQNEAQLEKSRLLSDRFSAERPKGSFSTLEIQRTEQGDSAMYLCASSSLGEYHEKLFFGSGTQLSVL.

The genes are TRBV3-1 and TRBJ2-7; D remains unclear. The CDR3 consists of 15 residues. V was trimmed by 1 base and J by 6 bases, leaving 16 bases between them. CDR1 LGHDT and CDR2 YNNKEL come from the germline V gene (reference sequence). The CDR3 DNA is TGTGCCAGCAGCCAAGGACTCGGCGGTTTGGGCGAGCAGTACTTC. This translates into CASSQGLGGLGEQYF.

This clonotype was observed many times. The chain is built from TRBV2 and TRBJ2-7, with 9 bases fitting TRBD1. The junction had 5 bases not matched to a gene; V was cut back by 2 bases and J by 6 bases. The CDR3 sequence is 14 residues long. Germline lookup yields CDR1 SNHLY and CDR2 FYNNEI. In DNA form, the CDR3 reads TGTGCCAGCAGTGAATGGGACAGGGTATTCGAGCAGTACTTC. It specifies CASSEWDRVFEQYF. Filled out from reference TRBV2 and TRBJ2-7, the complete variable domain reads EPEVTQTPSHQVTQMGQEVILRCVPISNHLYFYWYRQILGQKVEFLVSFYNNEISEKSEIFDDQFSVERPDGSNFTLKIRSTKLEDSAMYFCASSEWDRVFEQYFGPGTRLTVT.

This clonotype was found a few times. The CDR3 nucleotides are TGTGCCAGCAGGTTGAGCAGGGGTAGTACCTACAATGAGCAGTTCTTC. Its translation: CASRLSRGSTYNEQFF. The chain carries TRBV6-1 and TRBJ2-1; D perhaps matches TRBD1 (6 bases). The germline V and J ends were trimmed by 6 bases and 2 bases, with 17 bases remaining between them. Germline assignment: CDR1 MNHNS and CDR2 SASEGT. This CDR3 is built from 16 residues.

This clonotype was detected many times. The chain carries TRBV30 and TRBJ2-7, with TRBD2 matching over 8 bases. The CDR3 loop spans 14 amino acids. The V gene end was trimmed by 0 bases and the J gene end by 6 bases; junction bases not matched to a gene: 7. Germline V CDR1 and CDR2: GTSNPN, SVGIG (reference sequence). The CDR3 nucleotides are TGTGCCTGGAGTGTTTTTGCAGGGACTAGCGAGCAGTACTTC. It translates to CAWSVFAGTSEQYF.